This TCR beta chain was observed in a study of blood T cell repertoires in COVID-19 (dated by TCRdb to 2020 to 2022). Broadly, across the study: Recovered participants in ImmuneRACE Cohort 3 were defined by two consecutive negative NP/OP PCR tests, clearance by a healthcare professional, or resolution of symptoms. The collaborator samples originated in the United States, Italy and Spain and spanned the acute and convalescent phases of COVID-19. The material from the prospective study consisted of cDNA or gDNA derived from T cells, B-cell-depleted T cells, or PBMCs. Deeply sampled blood TCRbeta repertoires from subjects exposed to, actively infected with, or recovered from COVID-19 were included in the dataset. A freely available public database, intended as a resource for researchers studying the immune response to SARS-CoV-2, is where the repertoires were released. The samples were drawn from the first 160 participants of the ongoing ImmuneRACE study and from about 1,200 subjects provided by 6 global collaborators. Nearly every sample came with metadata listing a de-identified subject ID, COVID-19 status, age in years and sex. Where available, HLA class I and class II types were obtained from metadata supplied by the sample provider rather than from assay-based typing. General study outcomes and caveats: The amount of clinical and demographic metadata varied by source and participant and was provided uncurated.

Participants in the prospective study were enrolled through a virtual design, were aged roughly 18 to 90 years, and lived in roughly 24 United States geographic areas. In the prospective study, cohorts were assigned on the basis of participant-reported clinical history obtained from a screening survey and a study questionnaire. In the prospective study, whole blood, serum and a nasopharyngeal or oropharyngeal swab were collected from each participant by mobile phlebotomists. Over an approximately 2-month period, participants in the prospective study had the option of providing additional blood draws and questionnaires. Prospective study blood samples were shipped either frozen or at room temperature before DNA extraction. TCRbeta CDR3 regions were amplified from genomic DNA using the immunoSEQ Assay, a bias-controlled multiplex PCR. The authors' pipeline ran thus. Nucleated cell counts per sample were estimated from amplification of reference gene primers within the assay. Sequence reads were collapsed and filtered to measure the absolute abundance of every unique TCRbeta CDR3 rearrangement. For each sample, productive Simpson clonality was calculated by taking the square root of Simpson's diversity index across productive rearrangements. In TCRdb, the immuneACCESS table is reduced to in-frame sequences with V and J assigned. These tables do not hold every clone; where another copy was compared, an unresolved V gene accounts for under half, and the others remain unexplained. D and trimming were read from the DNA, whereas the V and J calls and clone size are those reported in that table. The sample data list fewer than 200,000 clones, and around 80% of these were observed just once. The top ten clones comprise over 15% of the sample.

This clone was counted a few times. Its antigen is currently not known. No much larger clone exists at a distance of one base, and base qualities are not known. The specimen was PBMCs or T cells enriched from blood (not recorded which). The clonotype comes from a woman in her sixties or seventies in a cohort exposed to, infected with or recovered from COVID-19 (not recorded which).

The CDR3 is CASSYGGQGLLPLHF. The DNA sequence is as follows: TGTGCCAGCAGTTACGGGGGACAGGGTCTTTTACCCCTCCACTTT. Recombination linked TRBV6-5 to TRBJ1-6; TRBD1 fits 9 bases in the junction. V is cut back by 2 bases and J by 12 bases, with 8 bases in the junction unmatched. The germline V gene provides CDR1 MNHEY and CDR2 SVGAGI. There are 15 amino acids in the CDR3, from cysteine to phenylalanine inclusive. The entry retains the CDR3 DNA only, 45 bases that are in frame from base 1.